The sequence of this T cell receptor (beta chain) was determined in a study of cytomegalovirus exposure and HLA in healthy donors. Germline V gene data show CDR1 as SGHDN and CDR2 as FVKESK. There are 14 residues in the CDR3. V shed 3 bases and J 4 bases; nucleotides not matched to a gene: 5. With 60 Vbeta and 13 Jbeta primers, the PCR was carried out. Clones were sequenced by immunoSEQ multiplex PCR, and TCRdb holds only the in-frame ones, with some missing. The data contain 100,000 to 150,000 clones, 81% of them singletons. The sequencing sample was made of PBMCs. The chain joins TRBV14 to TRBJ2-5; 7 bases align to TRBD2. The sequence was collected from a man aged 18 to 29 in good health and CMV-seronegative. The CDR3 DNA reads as TGTGCCAGCAGCCAGGTGCGGGGGAGAGAGACCCAGTACTTC. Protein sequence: CASSQVRGRETQYF.